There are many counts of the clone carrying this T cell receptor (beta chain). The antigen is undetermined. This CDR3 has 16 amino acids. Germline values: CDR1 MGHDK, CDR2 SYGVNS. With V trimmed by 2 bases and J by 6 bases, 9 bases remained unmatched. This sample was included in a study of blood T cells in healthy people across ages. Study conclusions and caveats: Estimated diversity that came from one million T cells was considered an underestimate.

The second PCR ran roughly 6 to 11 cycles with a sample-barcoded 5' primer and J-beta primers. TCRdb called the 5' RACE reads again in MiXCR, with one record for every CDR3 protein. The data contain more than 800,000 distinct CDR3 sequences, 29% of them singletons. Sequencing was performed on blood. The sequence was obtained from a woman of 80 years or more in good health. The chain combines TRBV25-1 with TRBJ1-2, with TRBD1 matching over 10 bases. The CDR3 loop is CASSEGTGALTDGYTF. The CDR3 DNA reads TGTGCCAGCAGTGAAGGGACAGGGGCCCTTACCGATGGCTACACCTTC.